The T cell receptor beta chain described here comes from a study of blood T cells in healthy people across ages. The sample holds many counts of this clonotype. Through a sample-barcoded 5' primer and a J-beta primer mix, a second PCR was run for roughly 6 to 12 cycles. From the 5' RACE reads, TCRdb called clonotypes with MiXCR, one entry per CDR3 protein. The table lists roughly 1.5 million distinct CDR3 sequences, about 45% of them singletons. In each sample, at least 7 million PBMCs were isolated. V was shortened by 3 bases and J by 4 bases, with 9 bases between the two germline ends. Per the germline V gene, CDR1 is SGHTA and CDR2 is FQGNSA. CDR3 length: 13 amino acids.

This TCR derives from a young woman in good health. Material for sequencing was blood. The chain uses TRBV7-2 and TRBJ1-2; D is unresolved. The CDR3 region is CASSFGNLYGYTF. The CDR3 DNA is TGTGCCAGCAGCTTCGGGAATCTCTATGGCTACACCTTC. The full variable domain, its missing parts supplied by reference TRBV7-2 and TRBJ1-2, is GAGVSQSPSNKVTEKGKDVELRCDPISGHTALYWYRQSLGQGLEFLIYFQGNSAPDKSGLPSDRFSAERTGGSVSTLTIQRTQQEDSAVYLCASSFGNLYGYTFGSGTRLTVV.